The 18 T cell receptor beta chains given below trace back to one sample, sequenced in a study of patients and donors after allogeneic stem cell transplantation. TCRdb processed the RT-PCR reads anew with MiXCR; each CDR3 protein has one entry. This table has about 960,000 distinct CDR3 sequences, more than 15% appearing once. The specimen sequenced was blood, either unsorted or a sorted T cell fraction (not recorded which). The receptor set was obtained from a human donor who was either an allogeneic HSCT recipient or a stem cell or donor lymphocyte infusion donor (not recorded which). It is not recorded whose cells these are; they may come from a transplant donor.

This clonotype was seen more than once but under ten times. The genes are TRBV19 and TRBJ2-3; TRBD1 might be the D (6 bases). V was pared by 7 bases and J by 10 bases, with 18 bases between. This CDR3 is built from 13 residues. Germline V gene lookup returns CDR1 LNHDA and CDR2 SQIVND (reference sequence). This chain's CDR3 is CASTDEGGRAQYF. CDR3 nucleotides: TGTGCCAGTACCGATGAAGGGGGAAGGGCGCAGTATTTT.

V gene TRBV7-9 combines with J gene TRBJ1-2; D ambiguous. Trimming cost V 5 bases and J 4 bases, with 11 bases left between them. CDR3 length: 13 amino acids. In germline, CDR1 is SEHNR, CDR2 FQNEAQ (reference sequence). Here the CDR3 reads CASSGHRVYGYTF. DNA of the CDR3: TGTGCCAGCAGCGGCCACAGAGTCTATGGCTACACCTTC. Full variable domain (remainder filled in from reference TRBV7-9 and TRBJ1-2): DTGVSQNPRHKITKRGQNVTFRCDPISEHNRLYWYRQTLGQGPEFLTYFQNEAQLEKSRLLSDRFSAERPKGSFSTLEIQRTEQGDSAMYLCASSGHRVYGYTFGSGTRLTVV.

This clonotype was recorded many times. J is TRBJ2-1 and V is TRBV10-3, with TRBD2 matching over 8 bases. The CDR3 is made up of 14 amino acids. Germline CDR1 ENHRY, CDR2 SYGVKD. V shed 6 bases and J 4 bases; nucleotides not matched to a gene: 5. This chain's CDR3 is CAISTSGAYNEQFF. DNA of the CDR3: TGTGCCATCAGCACTAGCGGAGCGTACAATGAGCAGTTCTTC.

The rearrangement uses TRBV28 and TRBJ2-7; D is possibly TRBD1 (5 bases). Germline-derived CDR1 and CDR2 are MDHEN and SYDVKM. CDR3 length: 13 residues. Between the trimmed V and J ends, which lost 6 bases and 5 bases, there was a span of 14 bases. The CDR3, as DNA: TGTGCCAGCAGGCCGGCAGGGCCCCACGAGCAGTACTTC. Translated, it gives CASRPAGPHEQYF.

This clonotype was observed a handful of times. CDR3 DNA sequence: TGCAGTGCTTGGGCTAGCGGGAGAGGGCTGCGGGAGACCCAGTACTTC. Its translation is CSAWASGRGLRETQYF. The chain carries TRBV20-1 and TRBJ2-5; TRBD2 aligns across 10 bases. The CDR3 has 16 amino acids. Germline CDR1 DFQATT, CDR2 SNEGSKA (reference sequence). V shed 5 bases and J 5 bases; nucleotides not matched to a gene: 14.

The V call is TRBV11-1, the J call TRBJ2-7; 10 bases fit TRBD2. The V gene end was trimmed by 1 base and the J gene end by 4 bases; junction bases not matched to a gene: 16. CDR1 and CDR2 from the germline V gene are SGHAT and FQDESV (reference sequence). CDR3 length: 19 amino acids. CDR3 residues: CASSLDSSGGLGLVYEQYF. CDR3 sequence (DNA): TGTGCCAGCAGCTTAGATTCTAGCGGGGGCCTTGGCCTTGTATACGAGCAGTACTTC.

The V call is TRBV11-2, the J call TRBJ2-3; D not certain. CDR1 is SGHAT and CDR2 is FQNNGV in the germline V gene. V shed 0 bases and J shed 3 bases, with 10 bases lying between them. This CDR3 contains 15 residues. CDR3: CASSLEGTGTDTQYF. CDR3 coding DNA: TGTGCCAGCAGCTTAGAGGGAACCGGGACAGATACGCAGTATTTT.

CDR3 coding DNA: TGTGCCAGCTCCCCAATCCCGGGAAATGGCTACACCTTC. Translated, it gives CASSPIPGNGYTF. The chain links TRBV18 to TRBJ1-2; D not resolved. V was clipped by 6 bases and J by 6 bases, with 14 bases between them. Germline V lookup: CDR1 KGHSH, CDR2 LQKENI. This CDR3 has 13 residues.

The V gene is TRBV19, the J gene TRBJ1-1; no definite D call. The V end was cut by 3 bases, the J end by 0 bases, with 8 bases between. Germline V gene data show CDR1 as LNHDA and CDR2 as SQIVND (reference sequence). The CDR3 loop spans 14 amino acids. The CDR3 spells CASSMEAMNTEAFF. The CDR3 nucleotides are TGTGCCAGTAGTATGGAGGCGATGAACACTGAAGCTTTCTTT.

The chain recombines TRBV12-3 or TRBV12-4 with TRBJ2-7; D remains unclear. This CDR3 is built from 13 residues. The V end lost 3 bases, the J end lost 6 bases, and 12 bases lay between the germline ends. CDR3 DNA: TGTGCCAGCAGTTTGGACCGCTGGACCGAGCAGTACTTC. Translated: CASSLDRWTEQYF.

In its sample, this clonotype was seen a few times. The chain carries TRBV20-1 and TRBJ2-2; D unresolved. V was shortened by 6 bases and J by 4 bases, with 15 bases between the two germline ends. The germline V gene has CDR1 DFQATT and CDR2 SNEGSKA (reference sequence). The CDR3 spans 14 residues. DNA of the CDR3: TGCAGTGCCAGACAACTCGGTGGCACCGGGGAGCTGTTTTTT. Amino acids: CSARQLGGTGELFF.

The V and J genes are TRBV20-1 and TRBJ2-3; possibly TRBD1 or TRBD2 for D (6 bases each). The germline CDR1 and CDR2 sequences are DFQATT and SNEGSKA (reference sequence). The V gene lost 1 base and the J gene lost 5 bases, with 16 bases spanning the gap. The CDR3 covers 15 residues. The CDR3 DNA follows: TGCAGTGCTAGAGTACCGGGGGCCCGTGGAGATACGCAGTATTTT. Its protein product is CSARVPGARGDTQYF.

The CDR3 sequence is CASSYSRGAGETQYF. The CDR3 bases are TGTGCCAGCAGTTACTCCCGGGGGGCAGGGGAGACCCAGTACTTC. J is TRBJ2-5 and V is TRBV6-5; perhaps TRBD2 as D (7 bases). The V end lost 0 bases, the J end lost 5 bases, and 13 bases lay between the germline ends. The CDR3 runs to 15 residues. CDR1 and CDR2 (germline): MNHEY, SVGAGI.

This clonotype showed up just a few times. V and J are TRBV2 and TRBJ2-7; 12 bases are a match to TRBD1. Germline lookup yields CDR1 SNHLY and CDR2 FYNNEI. CDR3 length equals 18 residues. V trimming: 5 bases; J trimming: 2 bases; junction bases outside the gene matches: 13. The CDR3 nucleotides read TGTGCCAGCAGTCCAGGGGGGACAGGGGGCAATCCTACCTACGAGCAGTACTTC. It is translated as CASSPGGTGGNPTYEQYF.

This clonotype was counted a few times. The V and J genes are TRBV24-1 and TRBJ2-1, with TRBD1 as a possible D gene (6 bases). V was cut by 4 bases and J by 12 bases, with 21 bases left in between. CDR3 length: 15 residues. The V gene's germline CDR1 is KGHDR and CDR2 SFDVKD. The CDR3, as DNA: TGTGCCACCAGTGACCCAAGGGGGACCACCGGGTGGCAGTTCTTC. Translation: CATSDPRGTTGWQFF.

This clonotype was observed a few times. The genes are TRBV6-1 and TRBJ2-7; the match to TRBD1 covers 7 bases. V lost 5 bases to trimming and J lost 0 bases; unmatched junction nucleotides: 7. Looked up from germline, CDR1 is MNHNS and CDR2 is SASEGT. The CDR3 totals 15 residues. The CDR3 bases are TGTGCCAGCAGTACCCGACAGGGCCCCTCCTACGAGCAGTACTTC. Protein: CASSTRQGPSYEQYF.

This clonotype has a handful of counts. This may arise from a read error, as a much more abundant clone is one base away. CDR3 in DNA: TGTGCCAGCAGCTTTAAACAGACCCAGTACTTC. Translated: CASSFKQTQYF. The chain joins TRBV11-2 to TRBJ2-5; D ambiguous. The CDR3 runs 11 residues. Deletions cut 3 bases from V and 6 bases from J, with 5 bases between. Germline CDR1 and CDR2: SGHAT and FQNNGV.

This clonotype was seen at least ten times. The genes are TRBV6-1 and TRBJ2-7, with D perhaps assigned TRBD1 or TRBD2 (7 bases each). The V and J ends lost 7 bases and 4 bases respectively, with 14 bases between them. The CDR3 is 13 amino acids. CDR1 and CDR2 from the germline V gene are MNHNS and SASEGT. CDR3 in DNA: TGTGCCAGCACGCGTCAGGGGGGGTACGAGCAGTACTTC. Protein product: CASTRQGGYEQYF.